The text below deals with one TCR beta chain. Its antigen is not identified. Investigators spread the genomic DNA of each subset evenly over several immunoSEQ plates. TCRdb keeps only in-frame clones here, not all; method: immunoSEQ multiplex PCR. Of 2 million to 3 million clones detected, over 85% appear once; the ten largest clones hold over 0.12%. The data belong to a study of shared clonotypes between healthy human individuals. Study-wide results and caveats: Naive subsets usually exceeded memory subsets in estimated richness. Clonotypes shared by all four sorted-subset donors had higher generation probabilities than non-shared clonotypes.

Trimming left V 4 bases short and J 3 bases short, with 12 bases between. The CDR3 extends over 14 amino acids. CDR1 is SGHRS, CDR2 YFSETQ, per germline. The source material was naive CD4+ T cells sorted from blood. The subset here: CD45RA+ positively selected. This chain connects TRBV5-1 to TRBJ2-3; TRBD2 is a possible D gene (5 bases). This clonotype was obtained from a young man in good health. CDR3 nucleotides: TGCGCCAGCAGCCCGTCTCGACTAACAGATACGCAGTATTTT. Translation gives CASSPSRLTDTQYF.